This entry lists 5 T cell receptor beta chains sequenced from one sample in a study of early T cells in non-severe SARS-CoV-2 infection (dated by TCRdb to the early 2020s). Receptors were amplified or captured by 5' RACE. This sample was sequenced with a NextSeq 500. In-frame beta chains were kept once TCRdb had trimmed the public reads at Q25 with fastp and called clones with MiXCR. Entries that share a CDR3 protein sequence are merged under the most common genes and DNA. In this sample the table shows some 88,000 distinct CDR3 sequences, roughly 15% of which occur a single time. The ten largest make up 5.1% of the sample. The sequencing used whole blood, collected at baseline. Receptors were obtained from an adult who was a healthcare worker with PCR-confirmed SARS-CoV-2 infection or an uninfected control (not recorded which).

The chain is built from TRBV12-3 or TRBV12-4 and TRBJ2-1; possibly TRBD1 for D (5 bases). Trimming took off 7 bases at V and 3 bases at J, with 16 bases between the two ends. CDR3 length equals 15 residues. CDR3 loop: CASTSDRKDYNEQFF. CDR3 in DNA: TGTGCCAGCACTTCAGACAGAAAGGACTACAATGAGCAGTTCTTC.

In its sample, this clonotype was seen a few times. CDR3 DNA sequence: TGCGCCAGCAGCCCAGCAAAAGGGCCTCTGAGGAACGAGCAGTACTTC. It specifies CASSPAKGPLRNEQYF. This chain connects TRBV4-3 to TRBJ2-7; D is ambiguous. CDR1 is LGHNA and CDR2 is YSLEER in the germline V gene. CDR3 length: 16 amino acids. V was cut by 4 bases and J by 5 bases, with 21 bases left in between.

This clonotype was seen a handful of times. The genes are TRBV28 and TRBJ2-7; 9 bases are a match to TRBD1. The germline CDR1 and CDR2 sequences are MDHEN and SYDVKM. The junction had 10 bases not matched to a gene; V was cut back by 6 bases and J by 7 bases. The CDR3 runs 14 residues. In nucleotides, the CDR3 is TGTGCCAGCAGCCAGGGACAGGGAATCGGGGAGCAGTACTTC. It specifies CASSQGQGIGEQYF.

This clonotype was recorded a few times. The chain joins TRBV5-1 to TRBJ2-5; D is possibly TRBD2 (6 bases). Trimming took 1 base from V and 1 from J, leaving 8 bases between them. This CDR3 comprises 14 residues. Germline V gives CDR1 SGHRS, CDR2 YFSETQ. The CDR3 bases are TGCGCCAGCAGCTTGATAGCGGTCCAAGAGACCCAGTACTTC. Translating gives CASSLIAVQETQYF. Together with reference TRBV5-1 and TRBJ2-5, the CDR3 gives the full variable domain: KAGVTQTPRYLIKTRGQQVTLSCSPISGHRSVSWYQQTPGQGLQFLFEYFSETQRNKGNFPGRFSGRQFSNSRSEMNVSTLELGDSALYLCASSLIAVQETQYFGPGTRLLVL.

V gene TRBV5-4 combines with J gene TRBJ1-6; D is undetermined. There are 13 residues in the CDR3. The germline V gene encodes CDR1 SGHNT and CDR2 YYREEE (reference sequence). Trimming took 2 bases from V and 8 from J, leaving 8 bases between them. This CDR3 is CASSLGQYSPLHF. CDR3 in DNA: TGTGCCAGCAGCTTAGGGCAGTATTCACCCCTCCACTTT.